This paragraph covers one TCR beta chain sequence. There are a few counts of this clonotype. Its antigen target is currently unknown. No base quality values were provided; no much bigger clone lies one nucleotide off. The data were taken from a study of response to subunit inactivated influenza vaccine listed by TCRdb under 2018. At the level of the whole study: To follow how T cells responded to a trivalent subunit inactivated influenza vaccine, the researchers relied on deep quantitative profiling of the T cell receptor repertoire. Here is what the overall study found, with its caveats: According to the authors, only a limited number of new T cells may be recruited by each seasonal influenza vaccination.

The germline V gene supplies CDR1 MDHEN and CDR2 SYDVKM. CDR3 length: 17 amino acids, cysteine to phenylalanine. The only DNA kept is the CDR3, 51 bases in frame from the first base. V lost 6 bases and J lost 5 bases, and the count of bases not matched to a germline gene is 16. Library preparation used RT-PCR. Sequencing used an Illumina HiSeq 2500. Starting from the raw public reads, TCRdb applied fastp trimming at Q25, assembled clones with MiXCR and retained in-frame beta chains. Every distinct CDR3 protein forms one entry, paired with its most common genes and DNA. Present in this sample are 300,000 to 350,000 distinct CDR3 sequences, around 22% of which were seen just once. The top ten clones comprise about a tenth of the sample.

This sample comprised PBMCs from blood, obtained 21 months after vaccination. The chain is assembled from TRBV28 and TRBJ1-5, and TRBD1 matches 7 of the central bases. The receptor was derived from a man aged 50 to 75 who received an inactivated influenza vaccine. Donor details come from another sample of the same person, matched by shared clones. The sequenced DNA is TGTGCCAGCAGCCCGTCCCCCCTGGGCAGGGGGTATCAGCCCCAGCATTTT. This codes for CASSPSPLGRGYQPQHF.